This is a list of T cell receptor beta chains from one sample in a study of OX40 agonist ivuxolimab in advanced cancers. Using immunoSEQ multiplex PCR, the repertoire was profiled, and TCRdb retains in-frame clones only, with some absent. The table lists some 75,000 clones, almost 85% of them singletons, with around 2.1% in the top ten. The sequenced sample was CD4+ or CD8+ T cells sorted from blood, obtained in a trial of the OX40 agonist ivuxolimab. These receptors were obtained from an adult with an advanced solid tumor such as melanoma, head and neck, liver or kidney cancer. The CDR3 runs from the conserved cysteine through the conserved F or W. The order of the fields is CDR3 length, D gene, clone size, V gene, J gene, CDR3 protein, CDR3 DNA. The D gene is left open where the match is weak. Clone size, where shown, is once, few, many, or a class for clones that have expanded.

len: 15; d_gene: -; abundance: -; v_gene: TRBV19; j_gene: TRBJ2-2; CDR3aa: CASSRGDAGSGELFF; CDR3nt: TGTGCCAGTAGTAGGGGGGACGCAGGAAGTGGGGAGCTGTTTTTT
len: 15; d_gene: TRBD1; abundance: -; v_gene: TRBV10-2; j_gene: TRBJ1-1; CDR3aa: CASTTLPGQGAEAFF; CDR3nt: TGCGCCAGCACCACCTTACCGGGACAGGGGGCTGAAGCTTTCTTT
len: 13; d_gene: -; abundance: -; v_gene: TRBV28; j_gene: TRBJ1-2; CDR3aa: CASNLRQPYGYTF; CDR3nt: TGTGCCAGCAACCTCAGACAGCCTTATGGCTACACCTTC
len: 16; d_gene: -; abundance: -; v_gene: TRBV6-5; j_gene: TRBJ1-3; CDR3aa: CASSYGGPASGNTIYF; CDR3nt: TGTGCCAGCAGTTACGGGGGTCCTGCCTCTGGAAACACCATATATTTT
len: 14; d_gene: -; abundance: -; v_gene: TRBV9; j_gene: TRBJ2-6; CDR3aa: CASSLDSGANVLTF; CDR3nt: TGTGCCAGCAGCTTGGACTCTGGGGCCAACGTCCTGACTTTC
len: 16; d_gene: TRBD2; abundance: once; v_gene: TRBV9; j_gene: TRBJ2-1; CDR3aa: CASSVTSGAGGNEQFF; CDR3nt: TGTGCCAGCAGCGTTACTAGCGGCGCGGGTGGCAATGAGCAGTTCTTC
len: 15; d_gene: TRBD1; abundance: -; v_gene: TRBV7-8; j_gene: TRBJ2-2; CDR3aa: CASSPRDRITGELFF; CDR3nt: TGTGCCAGCAGCCCACGGGACAGGATAACCGGGGAGCTGTTTTTT
len: 16; d_gene: -; abundance: -; v_gene: TRBV5-1; j_gene: TRBJ2-7; CDR3aa: CASSLDGTFSSYEQYF; CDR3nt: TGCGCCAGCAGCTTGGATGGGACTTTTAGCTCCTACGAGCAGTACTTC
len: 14; d_gene: -; abundance: -; v_gene: TRBV9; j_gene: TRBJ2-3; CDR3aa: CASSLRLSPDTQYF; CDR3nt: TGTGCCAGCAGCCTTCGACTATCGCCAGATACGCAGTATTTT
len: 16; d_gene: -; abundance: once; v_gene: TRBV7-6; j_gene: TRBJ2-2; CDR3aa: CASSLGQGSGTGELFF; CDR3nt: TGTGCCAGCAGCTTGGGACAAGGTTCTGGCACCGGGGAGCTGTTTTTT
len: 10; d_gene: -; abundance: -; v_gene: TRBV12-5; j_gene: TRBJ1-2; CDR3aa: CASGSDCYTF; CDR3nt: TGTGCTAGTGGTTCCGATTGCTACACCTTC
len: 14; d_gene: TRBD1; abundance: -; v_gene: TRBV7-6; j_gene: TRBJ1-6; CDR3aa: CASRSGTGDSPLHF; CDR3nt: TGTGCCAGCAGGTCCGGGACAGGGGATTCACCCCTCCACTTT
len: 13; d_gene: -; abundance: -; v_gene: TRBV6-5; j_gene: TRBJ1-6; CDR3aa: CASSGALSSPLHF; CDR3nt: TGTGCCAGCAGTGGAGCCCTCTCTTCACCCCTCCACTTT
len: 15; d_gene: TRBD2; abundance: few; v_gene: TRBV9; j_gene: TRBJ2-4; CDR3aa: CASSVAGTSKNIQYF; CDR3nt: TGTGCCAGCAGCGTAGCCGGGACTAGTAAAAACATTCAGTACTTC
len: 15; d_gene: TRBD2; abundance: -; v_gene: TRBV9; j_gene: TRBJ2-1; CDR3aa: CASSVLAGGYNEQFF; CDR3nt: TGTGCCAGCAGCGTACTAGCGGGGGGTTACAATGAGCAGTTCTTC
len: 15; d_gene: -; abundance: -; v_gene: TRBV7-2; j_gene: TRBJ2-3; CDR3aa: CASSLAGDSTDTQYF; CDR3nt: TGTGCCAGCAGCTTAGCGGGTGACTCCACAGATACGCAGTATTTT
len: 13; d_gene: TRBD1; abundance: -; v_gene: TRBV30; j_gene: TRBJ1-4; CDR3aa: CAGGGSPNEKLFF; CDR3nt: TGTGCCGGAGGGGGCAGTCCTAATGAAAAACTGTTTTTT
len: 17; d_gene: TRBD1; abundance: few; v_gene: TRBV9; j_gene: TRBJ2-5; CDR3aa: CASSGGTGGGSRETQYF; CDR3nt: TGTGCCAGCAGCGGAGGGACAGGGGGAGGGTCACGAGAGACCCAGTACTTC
len: 16; d_gene: TRBD2; abundance: -; v_gene: TRBV27; j_gene: TRBJ2-1; CDR3aa: CASSQDRTSGTNEQFF; CDR3nt: TGTGCCAGCAGCCAGGATCGGACTAGCGGGACAAATGAGCAGTTCTTC
len: 16; d_gene: TRBD2; abundance: once; v_gene: TRBV6-6; j_gene: TRBJ2-5; CDR3aa: CASSTGLAGGQETQYF; CDR3nt: TGTGCCAGCAGTACTGGACTAGCGGGGGGGCAAGAGACCCAGTACTTC
len: 15; d_gene: TRBD1; abundance: -; v_gene: TRBV5-1; j_gene: TRBJ1-4; CDR3aa: CASSLGTAGNEKLFF; CDR3nt: TGCGCCAGCAGCCTGGGGACAGCCGGTAATGAAAAACTGTTTTTT
len: 13; d_gene: -; abundance: few; v_gene: TRBV6-4; j_gene: TRBJ1-1; CDR3aa: CASSDGWNTEAFF; CDR3nt: TGTGCCAGCAGTGACGGGTGGAACACTGAAGCTTTCTTT
len: 14; d_gene: -; abundance: -; v_gene: TRBV2; j_gene: TRBJ2-7; CDR3aa: CASSLSGIYDEQYF; CDR3nt: TGTGCCAGCAGTCTTTCCGGAATTTACGACGAGCAGTACTTC
len: 13; d_gene: -; abundance: -; v_gene: TRBV28; j_gene: TRBJ1-2; CDR3aa: CASSFGQFYGYTF; CDR3nt: TGTGCCAGCAGTTTCGGACAGTTCTATGGCTACACCTTC
len: 13; d_gene: -; abundance: -; v_gene: TRBV18; j_gene: TRBJ1-5; CDR3aa: CASSSTEGQPQHF; CDR3nt: TGTGCCAGCTCATCGACCGAGGGGCAGCCCCAGCATTTT
len: 14; d_gene: -; abundance: once; v_gene: TRBV9; j_gene: TRBJ1-1; CDR3aa: CASSPRGLNTEAFF; CDR3nt: TGTGCCAGCAGCCCCCGGGGGCTGAACACTGAAGCTTTCTTT
len: 14; d_gene: -; abundance: -; v_gene: TRBV11-1; j_gene: TRBJ1-1; CDR3aa: CASSLGFLAAEAFF; CDR3nt: TGTGCCAGCAGCTTAGGGTTTCTAGCCGCTGAAGCTTTCTTT
len: 15; d_gene: -; abundance: -; v_gene: TRBV6-6; j_gene: TRBJ2-1; CDR3aa: CASSYEAGSYNEQFF; CDR3nt: TGTGCCAGCAGTTACGAGGCGGGCTCCTACAATGAGCAGTTCTTC
len: 19; d_gene: -; abundance: -; v_gene: TRBV23-1; j_gene: TRBJ1-3; CDR3aa: CASSQRNRKVGVSGNTIYF; CDR3nt: TGCGCCAGCAGTCAAAGGAACAGAAAGGTGGGAGTTTCTGGAAACACCATATATTTT
len: 16; d_gene: -; abundance: -; v_gene: TRBV14; j_gene: TRBJ2-3; CDR3aa: CASSQGSGSYTDTQYF; CDR3nt: TGTGCCAGCAGCCAAGGGTCAGGGTCGTACACAGATACGCAGTATTTT
len: 14; d_gene: TRBD1; abundance: -; v_gene: TRBV27; j_gene: TRBJ2-7; CDR3aa: CASQRQGHSYEQYF; CDR3nt: TGTGCCAGCCAGAGACAGGGACACTCCTACGAGCAGTACTTC
len: 16; d_gene: TRBD2; abundance: -; v_gene: TRBV19; j_gene: TRBJ2-1; CDR3aa: CASSDPLAGVSNEQFF; CDR3nt: TGTGCCAGTAGTGATCCGCTAGCGGGAGTGTCGAATGAGCAGTTCTTC
len: 15; d_gene: -; abundance: -; v_gene: TRBV5-5; j_gene: TRBJ2-2; CDR3aa: CASSLAVGYTGELFF; CDR3nt: TGTGCCAGCAGCTTGGCTGTGGGCTACACCGGGGAGCTGTTTTTT
len: 12; d_gene: -; abundance: -; v_gene: TRBV28; j_gene: TRBJ1-5; CDR3aa: CASVPGNQPQHF; CDR3nt: TGTGCCAGCGTTCCAGGGAATCAGCCCCAGCATTTT
len: 11; d_gene: -; abundance: -; v_gene: TRBV29-1; j_gene: TRBJ2-2; CDR3aa: CSVARSGELFF; CDR3nt: TGCAGCGTTGCCCGATCCGGGGAGCTGTTTTTT
len: 14; d_gene: -; abundance: -; v_gene: TRBV6-5; j_gene: TRBJ1-1; CDR3aa: CASSTTTENTEAFF; CDR3nt: TGTGCCAGCAGTACAACGACGGAGAACACTGAAGCTTTCTTT
len: 16; d_gene: TRBD1; abundance: -; v_gene: TRBV30; j_gene: TRBJ1-6; CDR3aa: CAWSVPATGTNSPLHF; CDR3nt: TGTGCCTGGAGTGTTCCCGCGACAGGGACGAATTCACCCCTCCACTTT
len: 14; d_gene: TRBD2; abundance: -; v_gene: TRBV28; j_gene: TRBJ2-7; CDR3aa: CASRASGSSYEQYF; CDR3nt: TGTGCCAGCAGGGCCAGCGGGAGCTCCTACGAGCAGTACTTC
len: 15; d_gene: TRBD2; abundance: -; v_gene: TRBV19; j_gene: TRBJ2-5; CDR3aa: CASSITGTSGETQYF; CDR3nt: TGTGCCAGTAGTATAACTGGGACTAGCGGAGAGACCCAGTACTTC
len: 13; d_gene: TRBD1; abundance: -; v_gene: TRBV19; j_gene: TRBJ2-7; CDR3aa: CASSIGTGNEQYF; CDR3nt: TGTGCCAGTAGTATCGGGACAGGGAACGAGCAGTACTTC